This note documents a single T cell receptor (beta chain) sequence. This sample is drawn from a study of cytomegalovirus exposure and HLA in healthy donors. The overall study: As an earlier analysis found, 180 million or so T cells yielded about 120 million unique TCR beta sequences.

Germline loops: CDR1 SGHKS, CDR2 YYEKEE (reference sequence). V was clipped by 0 bases and J by 6 bases, with 5 bases between them. The CDR3 is 12 residues long. PCR used 60 Vbeta primers and 13 Jbeta primers. TCRdb's copy holds only in-frame clones and misses some; the assay was immunoSEQ multiplex PCR. The data contain 70,000 to 100,000 clones, about four fifths of them singletons. The chain links TRBV5-5 to TRBJ2-3; no reliable D call. Sequencing was carried out using PBMCs. This TCR derives from a man between 50 and 59 years old in good health and CMV-seropositive. CDR3 DNA sequence: TGTGCCAGCAGCTTGGGACTGGATACGCAGTATTTT. Translating it yields CASSLGLDTQYF.